This TCR beta chain was profiled in a study of human T cells and chemical hapten exposure. TCRdb fed the RACE reads into MiXCR, producing one record per CDR3 protein. The sample records around 120,000 distinct CDR3 sequences, roughly 15% being singletons. This CDR3 contains 13 residues. Germline lookup yields CDR1 SGHDN and CDR2 FVKESK. The ends were cut back, 5 bases at V and 4 bases at J, with 9 bases in the middle. Time point denoted: patch test 1, 2 weeks after DPC sensitization. Treatment noted: therapeutic diphenylcyclopropenone sensitization with weekly scalp DPC. Participating donors were patients with alopecia, aged 18 to 70 years, considered appropriate candidates for DPC.

The sequence came from a man aged 18 to 29 with alopecia areata. Some clones in this sample may be carry-over from other donors' samples. V usage is TRBV14 and J usage is TRBJ1-3, with no clear D. Sample: whole blood, taken in connection with sensitization to the hapten diphenylcyclopropenone (DPC). The CDR3 sequence: CASSYQIGNTIYF. In nucleotides, the CDR3 is TGTGCCAGCAGCTACCAAATCGGAAACACCATATATTTT.